The 9 T cell receptor beta chains below were found in one sample sequenced in a study of shared clonotypes between healthy human individuals. TCRdb keeps only in-frame clones here, not all; method: immunoSEQ multiplex PCR. Among 2 million to 2.5 million clones listed, over 85% were seen once. Sequenced input: naive CD4+ T cells from PBMCs. Specified subset: CD45RA+ positively selected. The source of these receptors is a man between 18 and 29 years old in good health. Some clones in this sample may be carry-over from other donors' samples.

The V gene is TRBV7-3, the J gene TRBJ2-1; tentatively, D is TRBD1 or TRBD2 (5 bases each). Trimming left V 5 bases short and J 14 bases short, with 19 bases between. The CDR3 has 13 residues. Per germline, CDR1 SGHTA and CDR2 FQGTGA. CDR3 coding DNA: TGTGCCAGCAGCCGGAATCCCGAGGGGTATAAGTTCTTC. Its translation is CASSRNPEGYKFF.

Only one count was recorded for this clone. The chain employs TRBV2 and TRBJ2-2; D not certain. Trimming removed 6 bases from V and 1 base from J, with 9 bases in between. Germline CDR1 reads SNHLY; CDR2 reads FYNNEI. The CDR3 loop spans 14 amino acids. The CDR3 loop is CASSRPGNTGELFF. For the CDR3, the DNA is TGTGCCAGCAGCAGGCCAGGGAACACCGGGGAGCTGTTTTTT.

V usage is TRBV15 and J usage is TRBJ1-3; 7 bases match TRBD1. This CDR3 is 19 amino acids long. The V segment lost 2 bases and the J segment 1 base; nucleotides outside the gene matches: 14. The V gene's germline CDR1 is LNHNV and CDR2 YYDKDF (reference sequence). CDR3: CATSRHKSARGSSGNTIYF. The CDR3 DNA follows: TGTGCCACCAGCAGACATAAATCTGCCAGGGGGTCGTCTGGAAACACCATATATTTT.

The V and J genes are TRBV28 and TRBJ2-1; possible D gene TRBD1, 6 bases. CDR1 is MDHEN and CDR2 is SYDVKM in the germline V gene. The CDR3 sequence is 15 residues long. V gave up 2 bases and J gave up 7 bases, with 15 bases separating them. CDR3 DNA sequence: TGTGCCAGCAGTTTAGGCCAGGGGAAGGGGAATGAGCAGTTCTTC. This sequence encodes CASSLGQGKGNEQFF.

The CDR3 DNA sequence: TGTGCCAGCAGCCAGTCCCCAAGAGGGACAGATACGCAGTATTTT. Translation gives CASSQSPRGTDTQYF. The genes are TRBV4-2 and TRBJ2-3; a weak D match, TRBD2 (5 bases). The CDR3 spans 15 residues. V was shortened by 3 bases and J by 3 bases, with 13 bases between the two germline ends. Germline V gene sequence: CDR1 LGHNA, CDR2 YNFKEQ.

This clone has a handful of counts. The CDR3 loop is CASSERRRDQPQHF. The CDR3 coding sequence is TGTGCCAGCAGTGAGCGCAGGCGGGATCAGCCCCAGCATTTT. J is TRBJ1-5 and V is TRBV2; D ambiguous. This CDR3 contains 14 residues. Trimming shortened V by 3 bases and J by 5 bases, and 11 bases separated the two germline ends. From germline, CDR1 is SNHLY and CDR2 FYNNEI.

The chain links TRBV4-3 to TRBJ2-7, with D possibly being TRBD1 (6 bases). With 3 bases removed from V and 5 bases from J, the gap between germline ends came to 26 bases. The CDR3 covers 18 residues. From germline, CDR1 is LGHNA and CDR2 YSLEER. CDR3 region: CASSHTIGVQGTTDEQYF. CDR3 nucleotide sequence: TGCGCCAGCAGCCATACCATTGGGGTACAGGGAACTACCGACGAGCAGTACTTC.

The rearrangement uses TRBV30 and TRBJ2-7, with TRBD1 identical over 9 bases. CDR3 length: 14 amino acids. J gave up 5 bases and V 3 bases, and 8 bases lay outside the gene matches. Per the germline V gene, CDR1 is GTSNPN and CDR2 is SVGIG (reference sequence). CDR3 region: CAWRIGGQGHEQYF. The CDR3 coding sequence is TGTGCCTGGAGGATTGGGGGACAGGGCCACGAGCAGTACTTC.

The rearrangement links TRBV28 to TRBJ2-7; D is unresolved. The CDR3 sequence is 14 residues long. Trimming left V 2 bases short and J 0 bases short, with 8 bases between. Germline V lookup: CDR1 MDHEN, CDR2 SYDVKM. The CDR3 coding sequence is TGTGCCAGCAGTTTAGCGGAGCCCTCCTACGAGCAGTACTTC. As protein: CASSLAEPSYEQYF.